Given below is one T cell receptor beta chain in context. The data stem from a study of blood T cell repertoires in COVID-19. Repertoires were generated with immunoSEQ multiplex PCR, while TCRdb's copy carries only in-frame clones and drops some. This sample has a few hundred thousand clones, with more than 80% found just once. There are 15 residues in the CDR3. V lost 2 bases, J lost 4 bases, and 13 bases lay in between. The germline gives CDR1 SGHAT, CDR2 FQNNGV. This TCR was recovered from a woman aged 25 to 39 with COVID-19, enrolled during active disease. Input material: peripheral blood. The chain uses TRBV11-2 and TRBJ2-3; D is possibly TRBD2 (5 bases). The CDR3 region is CASSLRRVGPDTQYF. Here the CDR3 DNA reads TGTGCCAGCAGCTTACGGCGGGTAGGGCCAGATACGCAGTATTTT.